The TCR beta chain described here comes from a study of cytomegalovirus exposure and HLA in healthy donors (TCRdb year 2017). Broadly, across the study: An earlier analysis of approximately 590 of the donors reported more than 250 Gb of sequence data and around 110 million unique TCR beta sequences from some 180 million T cells. An early release covering roughly 600 HLA-typed donors comprised roughly 300 gigabases of sequencing data and roughly 86 million unique TCR sequences. HLA typing covered class I and class II loci at four-digit resolution. The study used immunosequencing to profile the T cell repertoires of approximately 690 subjects and linked those repertoires to cytomegalovirus serostatus. Besides the first cohort of under 700 subjects, a separate validation cohort made up of 120 different subjects was used. An earlier analysis of several hundred of the donors used high-throughput TCR beta sequencing to judge whether each TCR beta V gene segment behaved as functional or pseudogenic. A few DR-DQ haplotypes were treated as single units for association and clustering because of strong linkage in the cohort. Donor age, sex, ethnicity and CMV serostatus were compiled together with the repertoire data. The genetic ancestry cluster associated with self-reported Caucasian donors included roughly four fifths of the approximately 430 genotyped donors. The study was designed to test whether signatures of past pathogen exposure could be identified by cataloging public T cell receptors. The study combined high-throughput TCR immunosequencing, statistical association of individual TCRs with disease status, and machine learning to predict cytomegalovirus infection status. A later genetic analysis used genome-wide SNP genotypes for 398 of the 666 donors, treating that subset as a discovery cohort. Across approximately 400 genotyped donors of the cohort, an average of roughly 200,000 unique TCR beta nucleotide sequences per donor were sequenced, and roughly a sixth of those sequences were non-productive. Rather than drawing on any new phenotypic data, the later analysis identified candidate immune exposures from TCR beta sequences and the way those sequences occurred across donors. All discovery cohort repertoires had been generated on a single sequencing platform. In a later analysis, previously published TCR beta repertoires from about 640 donors were re-analyzed and high-resolution HLA genotyping was added so that TCR occurrence patterns could be studied. The number of typed donors differed by locus: roughly 629-640 for A, B, C, DRB1 and DQB1; 500 to 550 for DQA1; approximately 600 for DPA1; and approximately 450 for DPB1.

The cohort was made up of 666 healthy bone marrow donors. At the time of sampling, every cohort member was nominally healthy, though immune exposures that went unrecorded were likely present. The donor was CMV seropositive and belonged to the group of 250 to 300 seropositive cohort members. Every donor gave a peripheral blood sample, and the peripheral blood mononuclear cells from that sample were used for TCR beta sequencing. The Qiagen DNeasy Blood Extraction Kit was used to extract genomic DNA from the blood cell samples. From V the trimming removes 0 bases and from J it removes 0 bases, while the gene matches leave 6 bases of the junction unaccounted for. The CDR3 starts with the cysteine, ends with the phenylalanine, and has 17 residues. Solely the CDR3 DNA is kept, with 51 bases framed from the first base. CDR1 and CDR2, looked up from the germline V gene, are SGDLS and YYNGEE. The paper's findings and limits, for the study overall: Most TCR sequences were observed very rarely across donors, whereas some public TCRs were present in many individuals. According to a later analysis, most CMV-associated TCR beta chains appeared to be HLA-restricted, and the HLA associations seemed to be driven largely by CMV exposure. Approximately 18 rarely observed V segments, including chromosome 9 orphons, were excluded from the earlier analysis of approximately 500 of the donors because counts were too low. According to a later analysis, TCR association rates differed among HLA loci, with DRB1 alleles showing the most associated TCRs and HLA-C alleles showing the fewest. In a later analysis, about 17,000 TCR beta sequences were associated with specific HLA alleles at a false discovery rate of 0.05. Some IMGT-functional V segments, including TRBV6-2 and TRBV6-3, could not be distinguished by the 87-base-pair reads and were therefore excluded. When HLA alleles, especially DR and DQ, strongly co-occurred, attributing TCR associations to individual alleles was difficult. In both the original and validation cohorts, the classifier was reported to diagnose cytomegalovirus status with high specificity and sensitivity. The study listed 164 TCR beta chains as associated with cytomegalovirus. Only TCR beta chains were sequenced in this cohort, and the absence of alpha or paired-chain data limited detectable features. A further reported finding was that TCR beta sequences accurately predicted the HLA-A and HLA-B alleles for most subjects in the first cohort. An association between a missense DCLRE1C variant and V-gene and J-gene trimming of TCR beta chains was found in a later genetic analysis and replicated in an independent cohort. In vitro tests confirmed that a few of the cytomegalovirus-associated TCR beta chains recognize cytomegalovirus antigens. Correlated functional status among segregating V segments might be attributable to linkage disequilibrium, but an unknown experimental factor could not be ruled out. According to a later genetic analysis, donors in an Asian-associated ancestry cluster had fewer N-insertions in productive TCRs than the roughly 700-donor mean. An earlier analysis of approximately 540 of the donors showed that most TCR beta V segments appeared in productive rearrangements either about 87% or about 30% of the time, which broadly matched IMGT annotations. According to the authors, the approach could potentially be generalized to other disease states and immunological phenotypes. A later analysis reported that several top co-occurrence clusters appeared linked to parvovirus B19, influenza, CMV and Epstein-Barr virus. The only immune exposure information available for the cohort was CMV serostatus. Because some donors lacked HLA typing at each locus, the association tests relied only on the typed subset. Presence/absence analyses assumed roughly uniform sequencing depth across donors, an assumption that may not hold. A cluster of highly shared sequence variants was judged likely to be a technical artifact of the sequencing pipeline. A later analysis found that HLA-associated TCR beta chains were more clonally expanded and had lower generation probabilities than equally common non-associated chains.

Library preparation employed the immunoSEQ multiplex PCR assay. A mixture of 60 forward primers for TCR Vbeta segments and 13 reverse primers for TCR Jbeta segments was used in the multiplex PCR. Amplification of the CDR3 region of rearranged TCR beta genes was performed with a multiplex PCR assay on genomic DNA. The amplified TCR beta libraries were sequenced on the Illumina HiSeq System as 87-base-pair reads. On the study's bioinformatics: A later analysis counted around 72 million unique TCR beta chains across the approximately 700 repertoires, and some 12 million of these chains were shared by at least two donors. A nearest-neighbor algorithm error-corrected the raw reads and collapsed the reads into unique sequences, merging closely related sequences to remove PCR and sequencing errors. To assign V, D and J gene segments, CDR3 sequences were aligned to IMGT reference sequences. For a sequence to be retained, a match of at least six nucleotides was required to both a V gene segment and a J gene segment. A rearrangement was called productive if the CDR3 had no stop codons and remained in frame with V and J, and every other rearrangement was called non-productive. CDR3 was defined by IMGT convention, running from the second conserved V-encoded cysteine to the conserved J-encoded phenylalanine. The earlier analysis of 587 of the donors excluded sequences that lacked an unambiguous match to a single V gene segment. In an earlier analysis of 587 of the donors, V segments were called functional above 56.7% productive rearrangements and were called segregating when the between-donor standard deviation exceeded 5%. A statistical classification framework was built to diagnose cytomegalovirus status from the catalog of TCR beta chain sequences. V and J gene assignment, in a later analysis, came from comparing TCR nucleotide sequences with IMGT/GENE-DB human TR gene sequences. In a later analysis, CDR3 sequences and most-parsimonious VDJ recombination scenarios were assigned using the TCRdist pipeline. In a later analysis, every TCR beta chain was defined by the combination of its CDR3 amino acid sequence and its V-gene family, and reads without a unique V-gene family were dropped. As a way to deal with suspected cross-contamination and a sequencing artifact, a later analysis dropped roughly 620 nucleotide sequences that were highly shared and had low generation probability. In a later analysis, a clonal expansion index for each public chain was calculated from normalized within-repertoire ranks of inferred template counts. In a later analysis, generation probabilities were computed with a VDJ recombination model fitted to out-of-frame rearrangements, and the resulting probabilities were checked against IGoR. In a later analysis, hypergeometric tests were used to score TCR-TCR, TCR-HLA and TCR-CMV co-occurrence, with a repertoire-size bias correction applied to TCR pairs. A later analysis estimated false discovery rates by permuting HLA or CMV assignments 20 times. In a later analysis, co-occurring TCRs were grouped with DBSCAN, and TCRdist sequence similarity was added when clustering was performed within HLA-allele-positive subsets. Repertoires with fewer than 30,000 or more than 120,000 public chains, plus five repertoires with anomalous nucleotide sharing, were excluded from co-occurrence clustering. TCRdb obtained this table from immuneACCESS and retained in-frame rearrangements with V and J assigned. These tables miss some clones; where compared with another copy, unresolved V genes account for less than half of the shortfall, and the remainder is unexplained. The DNA was the basis for D and trimming; V, J and clone size are from that table. This sample is represented by 90,000 to 120,000 clones; around two thirds of them were singletons. The biggest ten clones account for about 2.5% of the sample.

Worth noting for this clone: The antigen it binds to is not known. Base quality data are lacking; no much larger clone is found one base away.

The sample was PBMCs. The chain is assembled from TRBV9 and TRBJ2-1; TRBD2 aligns with 7 central bases. This TCR was recovered from a man aged 50-59 years in good health and CMV-seropositive. CDR3 loop: CASSVAGGQSSYNEQFF. The sequenced DNA is TGTGCCAGCAGCGTAGCGGGAGGCCAATCCTCCTACAATGAGCAGTTCTTC.